This TCR beta chain was captured in a study of blood T cell repertoires in COVID-19. Overall study context: The samples span acute and convalescent COVID-19 from the United States, Italy and Spain. In each case, the material was cDNA or gDNA derived from T cells, B-cell-depleted T cells, or PBMCs.

The V gene's germline CDR1 is SGHTA and CDR2 FQGNSA. Trimming cost V 0 bases and J 3 bases, with 14 bases left between them. The CDR3 has 16 residues. In the study's own analysis: Reference gene primer amplification gave nucleated cell count estimates. Produced via immunoSEQ multiplex PCR; TCRdb's table is partial and in-frame only. That table gives V, J and clone size, and the DNA gave D and trimming. The data show around 300,000 clones, about four fifths seen once. The receptor's source is a woman between 45 and 65 years old who had recovered from COVID-19. This chain uses TRBV7-2 with TRBJ1-2; no reliable D call. The sample consisted of peripheral blood. Written as DNA, the CDR3 is TGTGCCAGCAGCTTAGCCGGCCTCAATGCGGACTATGGCTACACCTTC. Translated: CASSLAGLNADYGYTF.